What follows describes a single TCR beta chain. The record originates from a study of blood T cell repertoires in COVID-19. Study details: Acute and convalescent COVID-19 specimens originated in the United States, Italy and Spain. In each case, the material was cDNA or gDNA derived from T cells, B-cell-depleted T cells, or PBMCs.

Using immunoSEQ multiplex PCR, the repertoire was profiled, and TCRdb retains in-frame clones only, with some absent. The sample consists of more than 90,000 clones, about 85% of them appearing once. The source of this sequence is a man of 80 years or more with acute or convalescent COVID-19. What was sequenced was peripheral blood.

CDR3 DNA sequence: TGTGCCAGCAGTCAGCAGGGGGCGTCCTACAATGAGCAGTTCTTC. This encodes CASSQQGASYNEQFF. The chain recombines TRBV6-2 or TRBV6-3 with TRBJ2-1; TRBD1 matches at 8 bases. The CDR3 spans 15 residues. From germline, CDR1 is MNHEY and CDR2 SVGEGT. The ends lost 5 bases at V and 1 base at J; junction bases unmatched: 4.